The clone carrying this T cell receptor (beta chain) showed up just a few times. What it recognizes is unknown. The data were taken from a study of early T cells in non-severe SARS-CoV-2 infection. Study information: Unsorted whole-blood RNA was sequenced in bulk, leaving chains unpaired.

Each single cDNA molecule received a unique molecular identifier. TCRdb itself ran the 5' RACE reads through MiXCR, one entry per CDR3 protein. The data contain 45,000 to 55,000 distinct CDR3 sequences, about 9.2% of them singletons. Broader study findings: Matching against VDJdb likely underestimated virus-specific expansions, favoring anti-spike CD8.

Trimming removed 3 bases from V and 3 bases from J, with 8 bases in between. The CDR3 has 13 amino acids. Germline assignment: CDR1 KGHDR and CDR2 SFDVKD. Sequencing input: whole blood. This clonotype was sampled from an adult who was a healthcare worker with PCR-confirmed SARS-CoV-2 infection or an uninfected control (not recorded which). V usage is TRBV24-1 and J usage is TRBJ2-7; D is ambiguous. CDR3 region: CATSDPTYYEQYF. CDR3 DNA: TGTGCCACCAGTGATCCCACGTACTACGAGCAGTACTTC.